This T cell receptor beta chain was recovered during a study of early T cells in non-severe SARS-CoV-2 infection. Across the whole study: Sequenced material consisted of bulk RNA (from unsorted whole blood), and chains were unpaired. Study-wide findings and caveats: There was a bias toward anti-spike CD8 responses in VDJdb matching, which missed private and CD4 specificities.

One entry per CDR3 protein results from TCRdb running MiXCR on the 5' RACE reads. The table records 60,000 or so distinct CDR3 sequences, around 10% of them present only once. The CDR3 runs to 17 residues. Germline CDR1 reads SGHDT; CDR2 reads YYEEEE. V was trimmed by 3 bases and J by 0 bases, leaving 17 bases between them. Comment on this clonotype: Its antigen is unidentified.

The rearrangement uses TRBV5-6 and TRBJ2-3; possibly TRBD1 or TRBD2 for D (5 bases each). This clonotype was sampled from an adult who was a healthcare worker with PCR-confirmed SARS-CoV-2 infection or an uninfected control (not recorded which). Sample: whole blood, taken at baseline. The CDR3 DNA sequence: TGTGCCAGCAGCTCACGACTACAGGTGACTAGCACAGATACGCAGTATTTT. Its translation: CASSSRLQVTSTDTQYF.